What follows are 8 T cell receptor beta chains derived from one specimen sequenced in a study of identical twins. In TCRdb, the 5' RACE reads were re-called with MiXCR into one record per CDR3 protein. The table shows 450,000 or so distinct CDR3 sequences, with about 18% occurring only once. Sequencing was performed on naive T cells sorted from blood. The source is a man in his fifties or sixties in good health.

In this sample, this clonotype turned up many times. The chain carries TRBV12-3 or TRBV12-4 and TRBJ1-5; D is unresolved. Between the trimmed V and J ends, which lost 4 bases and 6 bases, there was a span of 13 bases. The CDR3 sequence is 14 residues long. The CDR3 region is CASSSQVDGQPQHF. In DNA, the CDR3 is TGTGCCAGCAGTTCTCAGGTGGATGGTCAGCCCCAGCATTTT.

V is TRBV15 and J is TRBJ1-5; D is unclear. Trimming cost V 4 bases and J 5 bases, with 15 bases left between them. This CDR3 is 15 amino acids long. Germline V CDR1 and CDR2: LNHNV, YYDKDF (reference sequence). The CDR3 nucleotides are TGTGCCACCAGCATCGCGGGCTCTGGGGATCAGCCCCAGCATTTT. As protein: CATSIAGSGDQPQHF.

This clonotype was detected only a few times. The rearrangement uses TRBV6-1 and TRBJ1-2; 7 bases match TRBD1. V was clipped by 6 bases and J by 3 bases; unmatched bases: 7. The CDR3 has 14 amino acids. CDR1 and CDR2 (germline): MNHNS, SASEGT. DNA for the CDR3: TGTGCCAGCAGCCGACAGGGTTCTGACTATGGCTACACCTTC. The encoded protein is CASSRQGSDYGYTF.

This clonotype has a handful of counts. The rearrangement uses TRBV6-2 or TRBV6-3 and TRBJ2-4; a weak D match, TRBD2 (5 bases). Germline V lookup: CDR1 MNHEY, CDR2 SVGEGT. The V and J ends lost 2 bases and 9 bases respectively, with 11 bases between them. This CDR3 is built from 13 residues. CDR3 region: CASSYVGVSIQYF. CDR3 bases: TGTGCCAGCAGTTACGTGGGAGTCAGCATTCAGTACTTC.

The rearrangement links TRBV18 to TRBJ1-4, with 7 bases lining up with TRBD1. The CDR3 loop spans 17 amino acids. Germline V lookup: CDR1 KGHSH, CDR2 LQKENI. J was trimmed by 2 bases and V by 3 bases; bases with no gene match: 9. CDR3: CASSPPNRGPTNEKLFF. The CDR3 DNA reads TGTGCCAGCTCACCTCCTAACAGGGGACCCACTAATGAAAAACTGTTTTTT. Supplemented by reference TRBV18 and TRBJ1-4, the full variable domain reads NAGVMQNPRHLVRRRGQEARLRCSPMKGHSHVYWYRQLPEEGLKFMVYLQKENIIDESGMPKERFSAEFPKEGPSILRIQQVVRGDSAAYFCASSPPNRGPTNEKLFFGSGTQLSVL.

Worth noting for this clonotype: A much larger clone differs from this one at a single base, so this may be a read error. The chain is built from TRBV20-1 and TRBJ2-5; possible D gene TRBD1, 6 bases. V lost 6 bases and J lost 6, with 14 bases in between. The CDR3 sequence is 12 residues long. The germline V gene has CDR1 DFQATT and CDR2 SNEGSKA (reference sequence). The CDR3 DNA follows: TGCAGTGCGAACAGGGATGAACAGACCCAGTACTTC. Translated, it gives CSANRDEQTQYF.

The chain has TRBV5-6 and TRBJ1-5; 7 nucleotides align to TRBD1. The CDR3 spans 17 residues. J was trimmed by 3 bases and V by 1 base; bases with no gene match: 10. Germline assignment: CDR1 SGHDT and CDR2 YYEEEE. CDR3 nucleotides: TGTGCCAGCAGCTTGCGCCCGGGACAGAGAATCAATCAGCCCCAGCATTTT. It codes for CASSLRPGQRINQPQHF.

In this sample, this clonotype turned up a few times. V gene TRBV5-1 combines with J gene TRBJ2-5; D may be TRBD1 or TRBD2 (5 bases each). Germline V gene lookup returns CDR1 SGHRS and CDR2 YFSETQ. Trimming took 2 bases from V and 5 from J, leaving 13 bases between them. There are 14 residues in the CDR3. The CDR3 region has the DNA TGCGCCAGCAGCTTCGGGGCGGCCCGTGAGACCCAGTACTTC. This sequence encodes CASSFGAARETQYF.